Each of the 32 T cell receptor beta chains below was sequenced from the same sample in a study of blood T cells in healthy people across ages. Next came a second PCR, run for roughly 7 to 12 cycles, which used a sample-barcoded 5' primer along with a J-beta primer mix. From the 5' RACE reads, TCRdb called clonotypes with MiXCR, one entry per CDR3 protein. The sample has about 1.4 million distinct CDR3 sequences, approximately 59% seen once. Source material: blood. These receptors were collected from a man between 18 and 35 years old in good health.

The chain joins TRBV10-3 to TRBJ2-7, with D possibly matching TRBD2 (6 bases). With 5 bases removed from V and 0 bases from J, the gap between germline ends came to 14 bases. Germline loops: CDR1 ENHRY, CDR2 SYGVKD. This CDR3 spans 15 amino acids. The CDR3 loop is CAISSLAPSSYEQYF. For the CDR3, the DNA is TGTGCCATCAGTTCCCTAGCGCCCAGCTCCTACGAGCAGTACTTC.

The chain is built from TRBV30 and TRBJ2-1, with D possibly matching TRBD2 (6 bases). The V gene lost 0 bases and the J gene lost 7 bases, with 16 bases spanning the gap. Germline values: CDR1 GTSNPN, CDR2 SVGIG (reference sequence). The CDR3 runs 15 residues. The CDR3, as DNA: TGTGCCTGGAGTGTACGTGGAGTTCGGGAGAATGAGCAGTTCTTC. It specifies CAWSVRGVRENEQFF. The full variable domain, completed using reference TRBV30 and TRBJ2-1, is SQTIHQWPATLVQPVGSPLSLECTVEGTSNPNLYWYRQAAGRGLQLLFYSVGIGQISSEVPQNLSASRPQDRQFILSSKKLLLSDSGFYLCAWSVRGVRENEQFFGPGTRLTVL.

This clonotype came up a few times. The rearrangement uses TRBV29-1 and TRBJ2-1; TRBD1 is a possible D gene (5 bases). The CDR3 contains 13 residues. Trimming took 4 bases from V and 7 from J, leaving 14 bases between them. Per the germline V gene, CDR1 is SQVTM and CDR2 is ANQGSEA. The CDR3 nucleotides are TGCAGCGTTGTCTCAGGGCTGGGGAATGAGCAGTTCTTC. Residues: CSVVSGLGNEQFF.

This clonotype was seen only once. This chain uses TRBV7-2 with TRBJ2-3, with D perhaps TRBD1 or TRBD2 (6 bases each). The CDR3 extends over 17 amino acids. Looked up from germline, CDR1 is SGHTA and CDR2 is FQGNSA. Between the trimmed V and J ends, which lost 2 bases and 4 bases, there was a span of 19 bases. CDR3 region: CASSLSPASEGADTQYF. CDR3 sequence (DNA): TGTGCCAGCAGCTTAAGTCCGGCTAGCGAGGGGGCAGATACGCAGTATTTT.

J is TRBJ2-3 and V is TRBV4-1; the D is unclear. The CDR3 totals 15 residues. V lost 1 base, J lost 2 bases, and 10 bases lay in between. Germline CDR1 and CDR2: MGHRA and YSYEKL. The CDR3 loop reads CASSQGSGYTDTQYF. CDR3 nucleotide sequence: TGCGCCAGCAGCCAAGGTTCCGGGTACACAGATACGCAGTATTTT.

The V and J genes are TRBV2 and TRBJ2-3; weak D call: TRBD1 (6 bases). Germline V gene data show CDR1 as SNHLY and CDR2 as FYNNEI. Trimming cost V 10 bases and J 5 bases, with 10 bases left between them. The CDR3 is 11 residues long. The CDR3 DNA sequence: TGTGCCACTTCAGGGGTAGATACGCAGTATTTT. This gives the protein CATSGVDTQYF.

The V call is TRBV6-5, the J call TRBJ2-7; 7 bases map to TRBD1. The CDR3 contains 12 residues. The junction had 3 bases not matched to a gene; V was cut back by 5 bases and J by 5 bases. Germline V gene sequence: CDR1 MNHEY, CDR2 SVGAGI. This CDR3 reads CASSTQGNEQYF. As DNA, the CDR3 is TGTGCCAGCAGTACACAGGGGAACGAGCAGTACTTC.

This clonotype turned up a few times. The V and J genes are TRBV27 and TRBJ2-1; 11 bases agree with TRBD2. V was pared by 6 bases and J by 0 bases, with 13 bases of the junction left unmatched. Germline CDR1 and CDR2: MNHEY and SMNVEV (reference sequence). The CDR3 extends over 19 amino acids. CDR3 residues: CASRLFSTSGVSSYNEQFF. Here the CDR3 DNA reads TGTGCCAGCAGGCTCTTTTCGACTAGCGGGGTCAGCTCCTACAATGAGCAGTTCTTC.

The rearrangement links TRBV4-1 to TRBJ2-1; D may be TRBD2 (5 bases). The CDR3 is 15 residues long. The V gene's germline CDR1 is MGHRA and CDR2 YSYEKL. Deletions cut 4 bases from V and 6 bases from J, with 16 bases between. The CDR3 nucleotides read TGCGCCAGCAGCCCCGAGACGCCGGGATTCAATGAGCAGTTCTTC. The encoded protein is CASSPETPGFNEQFF.

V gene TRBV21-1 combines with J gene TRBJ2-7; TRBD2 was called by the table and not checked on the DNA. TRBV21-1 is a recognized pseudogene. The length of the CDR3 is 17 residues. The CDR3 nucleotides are TGTGCCAGCAGCAACATATTTCGGGACTTGCGCTCCTACGAGCAGTACTTC. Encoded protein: CASSNIFRDLRSYEQYF.

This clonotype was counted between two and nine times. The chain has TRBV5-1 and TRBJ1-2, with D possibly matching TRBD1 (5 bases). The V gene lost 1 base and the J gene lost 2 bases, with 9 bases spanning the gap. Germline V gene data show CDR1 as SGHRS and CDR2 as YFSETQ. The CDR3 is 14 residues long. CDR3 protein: CASSLTTGNYGYTF. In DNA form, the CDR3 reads TGCGCCAGCAGCTTGACTACAGGCAACTATGGCTACACCTTC.

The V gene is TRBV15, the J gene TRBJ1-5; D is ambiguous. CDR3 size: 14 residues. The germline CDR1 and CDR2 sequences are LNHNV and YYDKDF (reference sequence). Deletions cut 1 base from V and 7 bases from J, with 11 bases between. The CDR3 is CATSRASSGQPQHF. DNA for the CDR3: TGTGCCACCAGCAGAGCTTCCAGTGGCCAGCCCCAGCATTTT.

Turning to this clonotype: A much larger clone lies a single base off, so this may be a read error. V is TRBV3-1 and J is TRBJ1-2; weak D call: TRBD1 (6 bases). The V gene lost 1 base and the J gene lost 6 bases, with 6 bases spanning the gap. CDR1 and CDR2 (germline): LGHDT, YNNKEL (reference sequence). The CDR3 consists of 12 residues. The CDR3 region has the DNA TGTGCCAGCAGCCAAGGACAGGATGGCTACACCTTC. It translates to CASSQGQDGYTF. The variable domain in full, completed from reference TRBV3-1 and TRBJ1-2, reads DTAVSQTPKYLVTQMGNDKSIKCEQNLGHDTMYWYKQDSKKFLKIMFSYNNKELIINETVPNRFSPKSPDKAHLNLHINSLELGDSAVYFCASSQGQDGYTFGSGTRLTVV.

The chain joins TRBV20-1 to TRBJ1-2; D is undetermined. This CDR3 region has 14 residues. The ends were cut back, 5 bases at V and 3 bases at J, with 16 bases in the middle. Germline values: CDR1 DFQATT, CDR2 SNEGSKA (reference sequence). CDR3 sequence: CSASGREEYYGYTF. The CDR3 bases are TGCAGTGCTTCCGGCCGGGAAGAGTACTATGGCTACACCTTC.

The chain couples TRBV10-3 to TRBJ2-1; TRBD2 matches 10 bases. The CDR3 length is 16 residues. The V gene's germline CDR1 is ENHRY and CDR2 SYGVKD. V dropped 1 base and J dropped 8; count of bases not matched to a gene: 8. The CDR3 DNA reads TGTGCCATCAGTGAGTTTAGCGGGAGGATTGTGGATGAGCAGTTCTTC. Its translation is CAISEFSGRIVDEQFF.

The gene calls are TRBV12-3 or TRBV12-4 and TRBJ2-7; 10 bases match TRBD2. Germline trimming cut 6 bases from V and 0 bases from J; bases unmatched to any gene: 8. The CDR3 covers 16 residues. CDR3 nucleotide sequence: TGTGCCAGCAGCTCAGGACTAGCGGAGATCTCCTACGAGCAGTACTTC. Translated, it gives CASSSGLAEISYEQYF.

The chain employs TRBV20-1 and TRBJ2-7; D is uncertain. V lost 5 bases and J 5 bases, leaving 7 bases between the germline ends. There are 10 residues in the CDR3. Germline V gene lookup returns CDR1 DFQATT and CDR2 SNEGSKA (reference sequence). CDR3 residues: CSAARDEQYF. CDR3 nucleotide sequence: TGCAGTGCTGCCCGGGACGAGCAGTACTTC.

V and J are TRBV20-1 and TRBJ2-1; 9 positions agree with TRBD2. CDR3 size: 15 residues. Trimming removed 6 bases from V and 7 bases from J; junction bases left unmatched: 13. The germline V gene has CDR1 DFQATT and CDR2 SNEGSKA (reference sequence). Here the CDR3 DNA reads TGCAGTGCCCTACGCCTAGCGGGACAAGGGAATGAGCAGTTCTTC. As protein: CSALRLAGQGNEQFF.

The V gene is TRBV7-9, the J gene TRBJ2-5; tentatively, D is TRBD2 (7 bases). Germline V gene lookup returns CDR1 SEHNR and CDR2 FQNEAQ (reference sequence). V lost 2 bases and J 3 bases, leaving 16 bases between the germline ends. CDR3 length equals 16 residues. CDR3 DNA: TGTGCCAGCAGCTTACGGGGGGCGCTCATCGAAGAGACCCAGTACTTC. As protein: CASSLRGALIEETQYF.

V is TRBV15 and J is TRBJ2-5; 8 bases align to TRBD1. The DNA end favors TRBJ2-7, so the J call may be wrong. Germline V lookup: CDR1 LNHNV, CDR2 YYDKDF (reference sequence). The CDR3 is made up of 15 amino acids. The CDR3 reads CATSREGQGTYEQYF. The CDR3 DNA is TGTGCCACCAGCAGAGAAGGACAGGGTACCTACGAGCAGTACTTC.

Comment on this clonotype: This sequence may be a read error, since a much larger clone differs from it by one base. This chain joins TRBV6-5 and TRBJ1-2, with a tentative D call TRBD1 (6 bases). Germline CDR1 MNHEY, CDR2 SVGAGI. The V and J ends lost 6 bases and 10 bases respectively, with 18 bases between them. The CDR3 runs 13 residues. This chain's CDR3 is CASRDSPVGDYTF. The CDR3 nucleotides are TGTGCCAGCAGGGACAGTCCCGTAGGCGACTACACCTTC.

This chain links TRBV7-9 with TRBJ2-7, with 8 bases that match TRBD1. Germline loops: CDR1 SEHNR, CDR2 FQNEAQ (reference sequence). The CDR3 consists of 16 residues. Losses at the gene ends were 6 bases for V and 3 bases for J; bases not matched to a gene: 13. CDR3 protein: CASSPIPTGAVYEQYF. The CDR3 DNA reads TGTGCCAGCAGTCCCATTCCGACAGGGGCCGTCTACGAGCAGTACTTC.

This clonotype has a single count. The CDR3, as DNA: TGCAGTGCTACTCTAGACAGCAGCTCCTACGAGCAGTACTTC. It yields the protein CSATLDSSSYEQYF. The chain uses TRBV20-1 and TRBJ2-7; possible D gene TRBD1, 5 bases. CDR1 DFQATT and CDR2 SNEGSKA come from the germline V gene (reference sequence). Trimming took off 4 bases at V and 0 bases at J, with 13 bases between the two ends. The CDR3 spans 14 residues.

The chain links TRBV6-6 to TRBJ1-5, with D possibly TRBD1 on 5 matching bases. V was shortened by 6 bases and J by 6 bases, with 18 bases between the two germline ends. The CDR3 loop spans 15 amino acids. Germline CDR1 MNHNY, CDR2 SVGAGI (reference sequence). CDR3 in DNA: TGTGCCAGCAGACAGGATCGGGCAGTACTTCAGCCCCAGCATTTT. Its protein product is CASRQDRAVLQPQHF.

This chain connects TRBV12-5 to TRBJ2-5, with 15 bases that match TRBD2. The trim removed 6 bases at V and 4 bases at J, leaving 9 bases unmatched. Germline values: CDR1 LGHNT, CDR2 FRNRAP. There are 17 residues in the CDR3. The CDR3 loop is CASGPGLAGGFGETQYF. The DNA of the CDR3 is TGTGCTAGTGGCCCCGGACTAGCGGGAGGGTTCGGAGAGACCCAGTACTTC.

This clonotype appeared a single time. The CDR3 here is CAISESGGAGDEQYF. DNA of the CDR3: TGTGCCATCAGTGAGTCTGGTGGGGCAGGGGACGAGCAGTACTTC. This chain uses TRBV10-3 with TRBJ2-7; a possible D gene is TRBD1 (6 bases). The CDR3 is made up of 15 amino acids. Germline V gene sequence: CDR1 ENHRY, CDR2 SYGVKD. V was clipped by 0 bases and J by 5 bases, with 14 bases between them.

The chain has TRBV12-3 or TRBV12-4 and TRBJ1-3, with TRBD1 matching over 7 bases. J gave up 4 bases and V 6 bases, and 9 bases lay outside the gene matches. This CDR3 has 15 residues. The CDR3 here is CASRLLQGLGNTIYF. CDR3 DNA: TGTGCCAGCAGACTACTACAGGGGTTAGGAAACACCATATATTTT.

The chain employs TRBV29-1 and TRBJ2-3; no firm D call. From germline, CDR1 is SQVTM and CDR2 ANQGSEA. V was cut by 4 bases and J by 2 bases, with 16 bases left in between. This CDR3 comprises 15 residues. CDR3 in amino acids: CSVVGGVSPTDTQYF. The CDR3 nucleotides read TGCAGCGTTGTGGGCGGAGTTTCTCCCACAGATACGCAGTATTTT.

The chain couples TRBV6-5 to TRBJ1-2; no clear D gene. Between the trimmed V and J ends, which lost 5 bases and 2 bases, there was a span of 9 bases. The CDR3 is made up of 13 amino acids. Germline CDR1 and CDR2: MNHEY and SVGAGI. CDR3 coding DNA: TGTGCCAGCAGTATCACTACAAACTATGGCTACACCTTC. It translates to CASSITTNYGYTF.

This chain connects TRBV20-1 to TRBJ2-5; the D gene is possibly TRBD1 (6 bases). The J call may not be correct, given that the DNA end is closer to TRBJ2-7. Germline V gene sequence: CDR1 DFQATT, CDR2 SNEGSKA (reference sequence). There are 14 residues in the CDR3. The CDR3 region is CSARGAGASYEQYF. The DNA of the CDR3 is TGCAGTGCTAGAGGGGCAGGGGCATCATACGAGCAGTACTTC.

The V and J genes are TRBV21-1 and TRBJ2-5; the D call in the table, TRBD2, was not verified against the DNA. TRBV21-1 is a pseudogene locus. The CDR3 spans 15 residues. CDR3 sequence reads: CASSYGTSGMWEQYF. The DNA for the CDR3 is TGTGCCAGCAGTTACGGGACTAGCGGGATGTGGGAGCAGTACTTC.

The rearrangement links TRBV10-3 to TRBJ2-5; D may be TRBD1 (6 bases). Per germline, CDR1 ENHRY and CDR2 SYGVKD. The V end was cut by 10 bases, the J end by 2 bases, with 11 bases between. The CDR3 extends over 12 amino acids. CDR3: CATSTGQETQYF. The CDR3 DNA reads TGTGCCACCTCGACAGGACAAGAGACCCAGTACTTC.